One and the same sample provided the 19 T cell receptor beta chains below, sequenced in a study of identical twins. TCRdb re-derived calls from the 5' RACE reads in MiXCR, one entry per CDR3 protein. The table shows 240,000 or so distinct CDR3 sequences, with roughly 7% occurring only once. The same sample was also used in a study of yellow fever vaccine responses in identical twins.

Sequenced material: memory (CD45RO+) T cells sorted from blood. These TCRs come from a woman aged 18-35 years in good health.

Only a few counts were recorded for this clonotype. This chain connects TRBV12-3 or TRBV12-4 to TRBJ2-1; 8 positions match TRBD2. V lost 6 bases and J lost 3; bases outside the gene matches: 7. The CDR3 is 15 amino acids. CDR3 DNA: TGTGCCAGCAGAATAGCGGGGTCAAACTACAATGAGCAGTTCTTC. Translation gives CASRIAGSNYNEQFF.

CDR3 in amino acids: CASSSTWDEQYF. DNA of the CDR3: TGTGCCAGCAGTTCGACGTGGGACGAGCAGTACTTC. V usage is TRBV28 and J usage is TRBJ2-7; unclear D gene. Germline V CDR1 and CDR2: MDHEN, SYDVKM. This CDR3 comprises 12 residues. Between the trimmed V and J ends, which lost 4 bases and 5 bases, there was a span of 9 bases.

There are many counts of this clonotype. The CDR3 coding sequence is TGTGCCAGCAGGCCCAGTGTAGCGGGAGCAAGGGAGCAGTTCTTC. Translation: CASRPSVAGAREQFF. V and J are TRBV12-3 or TRBV12-4 and TRBJ2-1; the match to TRBD2 covers 9 bases. The V gene end was trimmed by 6 bases and the J gene end by 10 bases; junction bases not matched to a gene: 13. This CDR3 is built from 15 residues.

The chain combines TRBV2 with TRBJ2-7; D not certain. Deletions cut 3 bases from V and 2 bases from J, with 8 bases between. CDR1 SNHLY and CDR2 FYNNEI come from the germline V gene. This CDR3 is 13 amino acids long. The CDR3 DNA reads TGTGCCAGCAGTGACAGGCGTACCTACGAGCAGTACTTC. This gives the protein CASSDRRTYEQYF.

This clonotype showed up just a few times. The rearrangement links TRBV9 to TRBJ2-1; unclear D gene. V shed 1 base and J shed 5 bases, with 13 bases lying between them. CDR3 length equals 15 residues. Germline-derived CDR1 and CDR2 are SGDLS and YYNGEE. CDR3 sequence: CASSVNALVDNEQFF. The CDR3 DNA follows: TGTGCCAGCAGCGTAAATGCTCTAGTAGACAATGAGCAGTTCTTC. The whole variable domain, filled in from reference TRBV9 and TRBJ2-1, reads DSGVTQTPKHLITATGQRVTLRCSPRSGDLSVYWYQQSLDQGLQFLIQYYNGEERAKGNILERFSAQQFPDLHSELNLSSLELGDSALYFCASSVNALVDNEQFFGPGTRLTVL.

This clonotype has a handful of counts. The chain uses TRBV24-1 and TRBJ2-2; perhaps TRBD1 as D (6 bases). Germline V gene sequence: CDR1 KGHDR, CDR2 SFDVKD. V gave up 4 bases and J gave up 10 bases, with 15 bases separating them. This CDR3 region has 14 residues. The DNA of the CDR3 is TGTGCCACCAGTGACCCAACAGGGTCAGAGGAGCTGTTTTTT. Protein sequence: CATSDPTGSEELFF.

There are many counts of this clonotype. J is TRBJ2-1 and V is TRBV3-2. TRBV3-2 is a pseudogene locus. The CDR3 is 14 amino acids. The CDR3 DNA reads as TGTGCCAGCAGCCAAGGTCTGACTGCGGGTGGGCAGTTCTTC. Translation: CASSQGLTAGGQFF.

This clonotype was picked up many times. This chain links TRBV18 with TRBJ1-1, with a tentative D call TRBD1 (5 bases). The V end was cut by 6 bases, the J end by 4 bases, with 24 bases between. Germline-derived CDR1 and CDR2 are KGHSH and LQKENI. This CDR3 contains 17 residues. The CDR3 DNA follows: TGTGCCAGCTCCACCAGAGGGGACGGAGGGGTCGGCACTGAAGCTTTCTTT. Its translation is CASSTRGDGGVGTEAFF.

This clonotype came up many times. The rearrangement joins TRBV10-3 to TRBJ1-4; D unresolved. The V end was cut by 2 bases, the J end by 7 bases, with 17 bases between. The germline CDR1 and CDR2 sequences are ENHRY and SYGVKD. This CDR3 is 16 amino acids long. In nucleotides, the CDR3 is TGTGCCATCAGTGAGCCGAGACACGACTCTTCTGAAAAACTGTTTTTT. It yields the protein CAISEPRHDSSEKLFF.

The chain has TRBV6-5 and TRBJ2-2, with D possibly being TRBD1 or TRBD2 (6 bases each). The V gene lost 2 bases and the J gene lost 8 bases, with 15 bases spanning the gap. The CDR3 length is 15 residues. Per the germline V gene, CDR1 is MNHEY and CDR2 is SVGAGI. The CDR3 region has the DNA TGTGCCAGCAGTTACGGACGGGGGCTGGGTGGGGAGCTGTTTTTT. Translated: CASSYGRGLGGELFF.

The rearrangement uses TRBV28 and TRBJ2-7, with 8 bases lining up with TRBD1. CDR3 length: 15 residues. Germline V gene lookup returns CDR1 MDHEN and CDR2 SYDVKM. Trimming took 5 bases from V and 3 from J; bases not matched to a gene: 9. CDR3 region: CASSKGRTGNYEQYV. As DNA, the CDR3 is TGTGCCAGCAGTAAGGGACGGACAGGGAACTACGAGCAGTACGTC.

The chain couples TRBV20-1 to TRBJ2-3, with 11 bases identical to TRBD2. CDR3 length: 18 residues. The trim removed 0 bases at V and 5 bases at J, leaving 13 bases unmatched. Germline CDR1 DFQATT, CDR2 SNEGSKA (reference sequence). The DNA of the CDR3 is TGCAGTGCTAGAGATGTTAAGGGGCTAGCGGGGGGCAGAGATACGCAGTATTTT. Its protein is CSARDVKGLAGGRDTQYF.

This clonotype was seen at least ten times. This chain joins TRBV6-1 and TRBJ1-1; D is perhaps TRBD1 (5 bases). This CDR3 has 14 residues. Trimming took off 5 bases at V and 3 bases at J, with 13 bases between the two ends. Germline CDR1 is MNHNS and CDR2 is SASEGT. The CDR3 DNA reads TGTGCCAGCAGTAAGAATGGAGGGGACACTGAAGCTTTCTTT. As protein: CASSKNGGDTEAFF.

This clonotype was picked up a small number of times. The chain recombines TRBV7-8 with TRBJ2-5; 13 nucleotides agree with TRBD2. This CDR3 has 20 amino acids. Per germline, CDR1 SGHVS and CDR2 FQNEAQ. V lost 5 bases and J lost 1; bases outside the gene matches: 16. CDR3 protein: CASSTVGGWRTSGSQETQYF. CDR3 nucleotide sequence: TGTGCCAGCAGCACCGTTGGGGGTTGGAGGACTAGCGGGAGCCAAGAGACCCAGTACTTC.

This clonotype was seen only a few times. This rearrangement joins TRBV7-2 to TRBJ1-2, with D unclear. Germline values: CDR1 SGHTA, CDR2 FQGNSA. Trimming cost V 5 bases and J 1 base, with 8 bases left between them. The CDR3 totals 13 residues. The DNA of the CDR3 is TGTGCCAGCAGCAAACAGAATAACTATGGCTACACCTTC. This codes for CASSKQNNYGYTF.

This clonotype was recorded at least ten times. The chain links TRBV5-1 to TRBJ2-2; D gene unclear. Trimming took off 4 bases at V and 1 base at J, with 5 bases between the two ends. The germline V gene encodes CDR1 SGHRS and CDR2 YFSETQ. The CDR3 length is 13 residues. This CDR3 is CASSPGNTGELFF. In DNA form, the CDR3 reads TGCGCCAGCAGCCCGGGGAACACCGGGGAGCTGTTTTTT.

This rearrangement joins TRBV29-1 to TRBJ2-3; D might be TRBD2 (6 bases). V was clipped by 3 bases and J by 5 bases, with 15 bases between them. The CDR3 contains 14 residues. CDR1 and CDR2 from the germline V gene are SQVTM and ANQGSEA. The CDR3: CSVDRGRAGDTQYF. The CDR3 DNA reads TGCAGCGTTGATCGAGGGAGAGCGGGAGATACGCAGTATTTT.

This clonotype has more than one count but fewer than ten. This chain joins TRBV28 and TRBJ1-3; D not certain. This CDR3 region has 14 residues. Between the trimmed V and J ends, which lost 5 bases and 2 bases, there was a span of 10 bases. From germline, CDR1 is MDHEN and CDR2 SYDVKM. CDR3 nucleotide sequence: TGTGCCAGCAGTAATGGGGAGGCTGGAAACACCATATATTTT. Protein product: CASSNGEAGNTIYF.

This clonotype was seen ten or more times. The rearrangement uses TRBV6-1 and TRBJ2-1, with D perhaps TRBD2 (7 bases). This CDR3 is built from 17 residues. Germline CDR1 reads MNHNS; CDR2 reads SASEGT. V was cut by 7 bases and J by 2 bases, with 21 bases left in between. CDR3 bases: TGTGCCAGCATAACTTTAAAGGGGGGGTTGGCCTACAATGAGCAGTTCTTC. As protein: CASITLKGGLAYNEQFF.